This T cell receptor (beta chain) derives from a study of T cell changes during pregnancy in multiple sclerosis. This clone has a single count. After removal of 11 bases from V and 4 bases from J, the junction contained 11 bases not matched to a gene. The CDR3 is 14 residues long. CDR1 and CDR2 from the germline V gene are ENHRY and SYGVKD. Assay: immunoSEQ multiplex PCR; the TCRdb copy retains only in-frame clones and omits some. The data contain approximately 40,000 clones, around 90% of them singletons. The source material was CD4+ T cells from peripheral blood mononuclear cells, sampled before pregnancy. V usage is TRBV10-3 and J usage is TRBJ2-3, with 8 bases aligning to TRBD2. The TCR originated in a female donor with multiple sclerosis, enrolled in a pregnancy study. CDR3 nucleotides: TGTGCCTCCGGTAGCGGGGAAGCGGCAGATACGCAGTATTTT. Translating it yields CASGSGEAADTQYF.